This T cell receptor beta chain was sequenced during a study of blood T cell repertoires in COVID-19. Study overall: Acute and convalescent COVID-19 samples came from the United States, Italy and Spain. From T cells, B-cell-depleted T cells, or PBMCs came the material, which was cDNA or gDNA.

Losses at the gene ends were 4 bases for V and 5 bases for J; bases not matched to a gene: 7. CDR1 is SNHLY and CDR2 is FYNNEI in the germline V gene. CDR3 length: 15 residues. Clones were sequenced by immunoSEQ multiplex PCR, and TCRdb holds only the in-frame ones, with some missing. The sample lists 70,000 or so clones; approximately 86% were seen once. The receptor was isolated from an older woman with acute or convalescent COVID-19. This sequence joins TRBV2 and TRBJ2-1; 8 positions agree with TRBD1. Sequenced material: peripheral blood. The CDR3 loop reads CASSAATGVDNEQFF. The CDR3 nucleotides read TGTGCCAGCAGTGCGGCGACAGGGGTAGACAATGAGCAGTTCTTC.